Listed below are T cell receptor beta chains from one sample, sequenced in a study of early stage breast cancer tumors. Sequencing used immunoSEQ multiplex PCR; TCRdb keeps in-frame clones, though not all of them. The table lists about 36,000 clones, roughly 70% of them singletons, with roughly 7.4% in the top ten. Sequencing was done on a sample of blood. The receptors shown here come from a person aged 60 to 70 with breast cancer. Each CDR3 is given with its conserved first and last residue. Fields, in order: V gene, clone size, D gene, J gene, CDR3 protein, CDR3 DNA. The D gene is left open where the match is weak. A row's size may be missing; if present it is once, few, many or a size class.

v_gene: TRBV7-6
abundance: .
d_gene: .
j_gene: TRBJ1-1
CDR3aa: CASSLGQTNTEAFF
CDR3nt: TGTGCCAGCAGCTTAGGACAGACGAACACTGAAGCTTTCTTT

v_gene: TRBV5-6
abundance: .
d_gene: TRBD1
j_gene: TRBJ2-7
CDR3aa: CASSFAGQGYNEQYF
CDR3nt: TGTGCCAGCAGCTTTGCGGGACAGGGTTACAACGAGCAGTACTTC

v_gene: TRBV30
abundance: .
d_gene: TRBD1
j_gene: TRBJ1-2
CDR3aa: CAWSAGQAGSYTF
CDR3nt: TGTGCCTGGAGTGCCGGACAGGCGGGGAGCTACACCTTC

v_gene: TRBV2
abundance: once
d_gene: .
j_gene: TRBJ2-1
CDR3aa: CASKADFSSYNEQFF
CDR3nt: TGTGCCAGCAAGGCGGATTTCAGCTCCTACAATGAGCAGTTCTTC

v_gene: TRBV2
abundance: .
d_gene: TRBD1
j_gene: TRBJ1-1
CDR3aa: CASRDRVGPLF
CDR3nt: TGTGCCAGCAGGGACAGGGTTGGCCCCCTCTTT

v_gene: TRBV7-9
abundance: .
d_gene: .
j_gene: TRBJ2-7
CDR3aa: CASSPNQQGNEQYF
CDR3nt: TGTGCCAGCAGCCCTAATCAACAGGGTAACGAGCAGTACTTC

v_gene: TRBV6-1
abundance: few
d_gene: .
j_gene: TRBJ2-5
CDR3aa: CASSRLIPQETQYF
CDR3nt: TGTGCCAGCAGTAGACTGATCCCCCAAGAGACCCAGTACTTC

v_gene: TRBV5-1
abundance: once
d_gene: .
j_gene: TRBJ2-3
CDR3aa: CASSVTSSDTQYF
CDR3nt: TGCGCCAGCAGCGTGACTAGTTCAGATACGCAGTATTTT

v_gene: TRBV30
abundance: .
d_gene: .
j_gene: TRBJ1-2
CDR3aa: CAWNPRGSFGNGYTF
CDR3nt: TGTGCCTGGAACCCGCGGGGGAGCTTTGGTAATGGCTACACCTTC

v_gene: TRBV28
abundance: .
d_gene: .
j_gene: TRBJ1-4
CDR3aa: CASSSGGHEKLFF
CDR3nt: TGTGCCAGCAGTTCCGGGGGGCATGAAAAACTGTTTTTT